This T cell receptor beta chain was captured in a study of human T cells and chemical hapten exposure. Study details: The variation in per-sample TCR yields arose mainly from small differences in pooled library volumes. Whole-study results and caveats: Once DPC sensitization occurred, TCRs above 1 in 1000 frequency showed no change.

With V trimmed by 0 bases and J by 1 base, 9 bases remained unmatched. This CDR3 comprises 17 residues. Germline assignment: CDR1 MNHEY and CDR2 SMNVEV (reference sequence). Within the library, unique molecular identifiers were attached to each individual cDNA molecule. How the authors handled the data: Samples contained a median of about 96,000 TCRs, with a range of about 23,224 to 700,000. TCRdb recomputed calls from the 5' RACE reads with MiXCR, one row per CDR3 protein. It is TCRdb's table, rather than the study itself, that gives the V and J calls and clone size. The sample lists some 150,000 distinct CDR3 sequences, 3.5% to 5% occurring once. This clonotype occurred many times. No antigen is known for it. The total RNA was obtained from whole blood that was not fractionated.

The rearrangement links TRBV27 to TRBJ2-7; 7 bases fit TRBD1. The clonotype originates from a female donor in good health. The CDR3 DNA reads as TGTGCCAGCAGTTTATCCCCTCCCGACAGGGCTTCCTACGAGCAGTACTTC. It translates to CASSLSPPDRASYEQYF.